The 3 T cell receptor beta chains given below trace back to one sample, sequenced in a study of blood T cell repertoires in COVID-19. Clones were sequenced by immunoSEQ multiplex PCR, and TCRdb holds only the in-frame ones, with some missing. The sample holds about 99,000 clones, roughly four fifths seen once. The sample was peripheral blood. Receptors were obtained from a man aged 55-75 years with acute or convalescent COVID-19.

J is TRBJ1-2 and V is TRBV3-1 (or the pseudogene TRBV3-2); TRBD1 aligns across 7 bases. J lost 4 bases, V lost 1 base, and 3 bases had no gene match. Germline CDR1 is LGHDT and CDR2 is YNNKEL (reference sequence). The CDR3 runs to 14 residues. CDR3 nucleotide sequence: TGTGCCAGCAGCCAAGGGGGACAGACCTATGGCTACACCTTC. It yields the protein CASSQGGQTYGYTF.

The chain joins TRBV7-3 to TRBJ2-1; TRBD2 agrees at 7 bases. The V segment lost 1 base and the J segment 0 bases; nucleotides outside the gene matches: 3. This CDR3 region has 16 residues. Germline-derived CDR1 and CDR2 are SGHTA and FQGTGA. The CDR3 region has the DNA TGTGCCAGCAGCTTAATGGGGGGGAGCTCCTACAATGAGCAGTTCTTC. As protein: CASSLMGGSSYNEQFF. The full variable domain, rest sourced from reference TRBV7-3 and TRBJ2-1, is GAGVSQTPSNKVTEKGKYVELRCDPISGHTALYWYRQSLGQGPEFLIYFQGTGAADDSGLPNDRFFAVRPEGSVSTLKIQRTERGDSAVYLCASSLMGGSSYNEQFFGPGTRLTVL.

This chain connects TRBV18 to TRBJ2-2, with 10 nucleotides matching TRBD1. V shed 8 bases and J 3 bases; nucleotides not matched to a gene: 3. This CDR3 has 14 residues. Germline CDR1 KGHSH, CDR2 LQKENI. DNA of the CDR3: TGTGCCAGCGCCGGGACAGGGGACACCGGGGAGCTGTTTTTT. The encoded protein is CASAGTGDTGELFF. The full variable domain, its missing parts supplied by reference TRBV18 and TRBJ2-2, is NAGVMQNPRHLVRRRGQEARLRCSPMKGHSHVYWYRQLPEEGLKFMVYLQKENIIDESGMPKERFSAEFPKEGPSILRIQQVVRGDSAAYFCASAGTGDTGELFFGEGSRLTVL.